This T cell receptor beta chain was captured in a study of regulatory T cells in long-lasting Graves disease. Study observations and caveats: Rather than thyroid tissue, only peripheral blood underwent study.

Indicated time point: persistent/refractory GD, antithyroid drugs over 5 years with positive TRAb. After RNA was extracted from PBMCs, the TCR library was made from it. Patients all came to the study from an endocrinology department in Xi'an, China. Arm-PCR with iRepertoire HTBI primers amplified the CDR3 regions for these TCR beta libraries. TCRdb ran MiXCR on the multiplex PCR reads and lists one entry per CDR3 protein. The sample records about 430,000 distinct CDR3 sequences, under 25% being singletons. This clonotype appeared many times. Antigen: not known. The V end was cut by 0 bases, the J end by 3 bases, with 5 bases between. CDR1 is SGHAT and CDR2 is FQNNGV in the germline V gene. This CDR3 is 13 amino acids long.

The TCR was taken from a female donor with Graves disease. This material consisted of peripheral blood mononuclear cells (PBMCs), taken when the disease was refractory, from a patient treated with antithyroid drugs. The J gene is TRBJ2-5, the V gene TRBV11-2; D remains unclear. The CDR3 reads CASSLEWEETQYF. CDR3 sequence (DNA): TGTGCCAGCAGCTTAGAATGGGAAGAGACCCAGTACTTC.